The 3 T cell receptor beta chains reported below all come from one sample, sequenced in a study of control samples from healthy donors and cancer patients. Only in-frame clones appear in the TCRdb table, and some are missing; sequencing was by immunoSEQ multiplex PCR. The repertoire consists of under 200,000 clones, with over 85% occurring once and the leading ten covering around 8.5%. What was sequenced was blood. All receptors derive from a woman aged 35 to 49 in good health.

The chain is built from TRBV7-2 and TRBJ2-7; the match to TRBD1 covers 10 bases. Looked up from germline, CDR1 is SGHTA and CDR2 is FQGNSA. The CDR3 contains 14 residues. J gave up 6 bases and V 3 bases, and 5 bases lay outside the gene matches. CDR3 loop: CASSLAGTGAEQYF. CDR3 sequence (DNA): TGTGCCAGCAGCTTGGCCGGGACAGGGGCCGAGCAGTACTTC.

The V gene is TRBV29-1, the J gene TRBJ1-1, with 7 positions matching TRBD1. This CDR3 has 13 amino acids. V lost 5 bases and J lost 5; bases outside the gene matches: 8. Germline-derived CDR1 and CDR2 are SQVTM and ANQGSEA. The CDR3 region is CSVLTLRGTEAFF. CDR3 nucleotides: TGCAGCGTTTTAACCCTCAGGGGGACTGAAGCTTTCTTT.

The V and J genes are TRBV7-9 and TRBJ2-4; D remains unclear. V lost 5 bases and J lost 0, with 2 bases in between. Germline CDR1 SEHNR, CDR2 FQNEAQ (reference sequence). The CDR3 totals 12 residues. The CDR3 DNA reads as TGTGCCAGCAGCCAAGCCAAAAACATTCAGTACTTC. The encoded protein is CASSQAKNIQYF.